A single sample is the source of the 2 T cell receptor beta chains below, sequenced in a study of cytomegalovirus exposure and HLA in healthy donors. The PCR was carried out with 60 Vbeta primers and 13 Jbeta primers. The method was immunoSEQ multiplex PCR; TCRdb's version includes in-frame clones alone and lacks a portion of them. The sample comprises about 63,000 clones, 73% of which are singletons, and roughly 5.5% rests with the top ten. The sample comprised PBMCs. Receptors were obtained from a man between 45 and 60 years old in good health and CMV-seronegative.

The CDR3 spells CASSLSTGRPGNTIYF. CDR3 coding DNA: TGTGCCAGCAGCCTGTCGACAGGCCGACCTGGAAACACCATATATTTT. The rearrangement joins TRBV7-9 to TRBJ1-3; possible D gene TRBD1, 6 bases. The V end lost 5 bases, the J end lost 2 bases, and 16 bases lay between the germline ends. CDR1 and CDR2 (germline): SEHNR, FQNEAQ (reference sequence). There are 16 residues in the CDR3.

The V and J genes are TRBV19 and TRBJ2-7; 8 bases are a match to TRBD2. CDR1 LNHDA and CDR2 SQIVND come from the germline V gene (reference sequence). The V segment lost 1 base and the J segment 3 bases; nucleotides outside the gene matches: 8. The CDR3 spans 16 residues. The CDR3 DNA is TGTGCCAGTAGTATAGCGGGGGGGGACAACTTCTACGAGCAGTACTTC. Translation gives CASSIAGGDNFYEQYF.